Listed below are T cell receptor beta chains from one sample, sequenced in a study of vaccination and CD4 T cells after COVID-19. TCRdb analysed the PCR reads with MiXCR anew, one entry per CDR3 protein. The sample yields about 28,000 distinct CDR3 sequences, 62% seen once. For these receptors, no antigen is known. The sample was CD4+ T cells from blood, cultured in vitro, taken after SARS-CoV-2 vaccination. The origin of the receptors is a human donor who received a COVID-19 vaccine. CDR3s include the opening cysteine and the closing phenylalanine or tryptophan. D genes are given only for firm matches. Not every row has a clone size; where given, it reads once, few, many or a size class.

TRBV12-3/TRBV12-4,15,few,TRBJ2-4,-,CASSFGDLAKNIQYF,TGTGCCAGCAGTTTTGGGGACCTAGCCAAAAACATTCAGTACTTC
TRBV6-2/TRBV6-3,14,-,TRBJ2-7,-,CASSYGFRTYEQYF,TGTGCCAGCAGTTACGGGTTCAGGACCTACGAGCAGTACTTC
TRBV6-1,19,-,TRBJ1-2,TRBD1,CASSERGTMGQGFNYGYTF,TGTGCCAGCAGTGAAAGGGGGACTATGGGACAGGGATTTAACTATGGCTACACCTTC
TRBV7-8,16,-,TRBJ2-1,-,CASSLVLASEYNEQFF,TGTGCCAGCAGCTTAGTGTTGGCTAGCGAGTACAATGAGCAGTTCTTC
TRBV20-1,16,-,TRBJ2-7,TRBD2,CSAREETSGGIDEQYF,TGCAGTGCTAGAGAAGAGACTAGCGGGGGGATCGACGAGCAGTACTTC
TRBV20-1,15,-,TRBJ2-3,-,CSANPAGASTDTQYF,TGCAGTGCTAACCCCGCGGGGGCAAGCACAGATACGCAGTATTTT
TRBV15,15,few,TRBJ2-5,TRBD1,CATSREGTGRETQYF,TGTGCCACCAGCAGAGAAGGGACAGGCCGAGAGACCCAGTACTTC
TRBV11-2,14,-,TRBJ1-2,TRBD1,CASSSPRQGGGYTF,TGTGCCAGCAGCTCCCCCCGACAGGGCGGAGGCTACACCTTC
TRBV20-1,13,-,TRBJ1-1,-,CSASVKGGTEAFF,TGCAGTGCATCAGTCAAGGGGGGCACTGAAGCTTTCTTT
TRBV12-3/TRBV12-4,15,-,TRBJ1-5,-,CASNHNGGLNQPQHF,TGTGCCAGCAACCATAACGGGGGACTCAATCAGCCCCAGCATTTT
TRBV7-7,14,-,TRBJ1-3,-,CASSAEEQGNTIYF,TGTGCCAGCAGCGCAGAAGAACAAGGAAACACCATATATTTT
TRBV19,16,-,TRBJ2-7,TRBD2,CASSVPTSGGAYEQYF,TGTGCCAGTAGTGTCCCGACTAGCGGGGGTGCCTACGAGCAGTACTTC
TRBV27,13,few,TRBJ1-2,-,CASSPGEFYGYTF,TGTGCCAGCAGCCCTGGGGAGTTCTATGGCTACACCTTC
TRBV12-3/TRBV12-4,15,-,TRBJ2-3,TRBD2,CASSLRGGRRDTQYF,TGTGCCAGCAGTTTACGGGGGGGCCGGAGAGATACGCAGTATTTT
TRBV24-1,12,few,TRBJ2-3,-,CATSDTQGTQYF,TGTGCCACCAGTGATACCCAAGGTACGCAGTATTTT
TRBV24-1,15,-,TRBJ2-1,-,CATSDPYTQHNEQFF,TGTGCCACCAGTGATCCCTACACCCAGCACAATGAGCAGTTCTTC